One and the same sample provided the 16 T cell receptor beta chains below, sequenced in a study of tumor-infiltrating lymphocytes in glioblastoma multiforme (dated by TCRdb to the late 2010s). TCRdb names Illumina HiSeq 2500 as the instrument used. TCRB libraries were constructed from RNA through three rounds of nested multiplex PCR following a modified ARM-PCR protocol with multiple V-beta primers and a C-beta primer. TCRdb reran the public reads through fastp at Q25 and MiXCR, keeping productive beta chains. Every entry covers one CDR3 protein and lists the most common genes and DNA from its rows. This sample gives 7,000 to 9,500 distinct CDR3 sequences in total; around two thirds of them show up just once. The ten largest make up 60% to 85% of the sample. The specimen sequenced was brain tumor tissue. The receptors come from a male donor with glioblastoma.

This sequence joins TRBV4-1 and TRBJ2-7, with 7 positions matching TRBD2. CDR3 size: 15 residues. Germline CDR1 reads MGHRA; CDR2 reads YSYEKL. The J segment lost 1 base and the V segment lost 1 base, leaving 4 bases of the junction unmatched. The CDR3 protein is CASSQGGLESYEQYF. The CDR3 DNA is TGCGCCAGCAGCCAAGGCGGACTAGAGTCCTACGAGCAGTACTTC.

About this clonotype itself: One end of the junction is discordant with germline, which a read error may explain. The CDR3 DNA reads TGCGCCAGCAACCAAGATGGTCAATATACGCAGTATTTT. This codes for CASNQDGQYTQYF. This rearrangement joins TRBV11-2 to TRBJ2-3; no definite D call. The CDR3 has 13 residues. Germline assignment: CDR1 SGHAT and CDR2 FQNNGV. Using reference TRBV11-2 and TRBJ2-3 for the parts outside the CDR3, the full variable domain is EAGVAQSPRYKIIEKRQSVAFWCNPISGHATLYWYQQILGQGPKLLIQFQNNGVVDDSQLPKDRFSAERLKGVDSTLKIQPAKLEDSAVYLCASNQDGQYTQYFGPGTRLTVL.

The chain uses TRBV12-3 or TRBV12-4 and TRBJ2-5; 9 bases fit TRBD2. CDR3 size: 17 residues. J gave up 5 bases and V 3 bases, and 13 bases lay outside the gene matches. DNA for the CDR3: TGTGCCAGCAGTTTTGGGTTCCGGCGGGAGGGCCTGGAGACCCAGTACTTC. It yields the protein CASSFGFRREGLETQYF.

The CDR3 protein is CASSHLAGRLYEQYF. As DNA, the CDR3 is TGTGCCAGCAGCCACCTGGCAGGCCGTCTTTACGAGCAGTACTTC. The rearrangement links TRBV7-9 to TRBJ2-7, with no clear D. Germline values: CDR1 SEHNR, CDR2 FQNEAQ (reference sequence). Trimming took off 5 bases at V and 4 bases at J, with 18 bases between the two ends. This CDR3 spans 15 amino acids.

The genes are TRBV11-2 and TRBJ2-7; 9 bases align to TRBD1. Germline CDR1 reads SGHAT; CDR2 reads FQNNGV. The CDR3 consists of 15 residues. After removal of 5 bases from V and 4 bases from J, the junction contained 9 bases not matched to a gene. Here the CDR3 DNA reads TGTGCCAGCAGCGTATCCCGGGACAGGGAATACGAGCAGTACTTC. Protein sequence: CASSVSRDREYEQYF. The full variable domain, with the rest looked up from reference TRBV11-2 and TRBJ2-7, is EAGVAQSPRYKIIEKRQSVAFWCNPISGHATLYWYQQILGQGPKLLIQFQNNGVVDDSQLPKDRFSAERLKGVDSTLKIQPAKLEDSAVYLCASSVSRDREYEQYFGPGTRLTVT.

This clonotype was picked up many times. This chain links TRBV12-3 or TRBV12-4 with TRBJ1-2, with unresolved D. This CDR3 region has 13 residues. V gave up 3 bases and J gave up 2 bases, with 7 bases separating them. CDR3 DNA sequence: TGTGCCAGCAGTTTGGGAGCGAACTATGGCTACACCTTC. Encoded protein: CASSLGANYGYTF.

This clonotype was seen a few times. V and J are TRBV20-1 and TRBJ2-3; maybe TRBD1 (5 bases). V lost 7 bases and J lost 3, with 17 bases in between. CDR1 and CDR2 (germline): DFQATT, SNEGSKA (reference sequence). The CDR3 sequence is 14 residues long. CDR3 DNA sequence: TGCAGTGTGGCCAGGGCATCAAGGACAGATACGCAGTATTTT. As protein: CSVARASRTDTQYF.

The genes are TRBV29-1 and TRBJ2-3; 8 bases are shared with TRBD2. This CDR3 has 13 amino acids. Per the germline V gene, CDR1 is SQVTM and CDR2 is ANQGSEA. J gave up 3 bases and V 6 bases, and 5 bases lay outside the gene matches. CDR3 sequence (DNA): TGCAGCGTCCGAGGCGGGGGGACAGATACGCAGTATTTT. This sequence encodes CSVRGGGTDTQYF.

This clonotype has ten or more counts. V gene TRBV12-3 or TRBV12-4 combines with J gene TRBJ1-4, with D unresolved. CDR3 length: 14 residues. Trimming left V 3 bases short and J 6 bases short, with 11 bases between. CDR3 residues: CASSFLQADEKLFF. The CDR3 DNA reads TGTGCCAGCAGTTTTCTCCAGGCAGATGAAAAACTGTTTTTT.

The chain combines TRBV6-2 or TRBV6-3 with TRBJ1-5; tentative D call: TRBD1 (6 bases). This CDR3 contains 15 residues. Germline values: CDR1 MNHEY, CDR2 SVGEGT. Trimming shortened V by 1 base and J by 5 bases, and 12 bases separated the two germline ends. CDR3 region: CASSYLSGADQPQHF. CDR3 bases: TGTGCCAGCAGTTACTTATCGGGGGCAGATCAGCCCCAGCATTTT.

The V gene is TRBV20-1, the J gene TRBJ2-3; weak D call: TRBD2 (5 bases). V shed 6 bases and J shed 6 bases, with 13 bases lying between them. CDR1 and CDR2 from the germline V gene are DFQATT and SNEGSKA (reference sequence). This CDR3 comprises 12 residues. This CDR3 is CSAPVGGDTQYF. The DNA for the CDR3 is TGCAGTGCGCCGGTCGGCGGGGATACGCAGTATTTT.

This chain links TRBV6-2 or TRBV6-3 with TRBJ2-7, with 7 positions matching TRBD2. Trimming at V came to 2 bases and at J to 0 bases, leaving 4 bases not matched to a gene. In germline, CDR1 is MNHEY, CDR2 SVGEGT. This CDR3 is built from 15 residues. The CDR3 reads CASSYAGTISYEQYF. CDR3 nucleotide sequence: TGTGCCAGCAGTTACGCCGGGACTATCTCCTACGAGCAGTACTTC.

To note about this clonotype: Relative to the germline gene, one junction end is altered; a read error may explain this. The chain is built from TRBV29-1 and TRBJ1-1; no clear D. Germline CDR1 SQVTM, CDR2 ANQGSEA. The CDR3 covers 13 residues. CDR3 DNA: TGCAGCGTTGAATTGCCGGAGAACACTGAAGCCTTCTTT. As protein: CSVELPENTEAFF.

The chain links TRBV6-6 to TRBJ2-3; D is possibly TRBD1 (6 bases). CDR1 and CDR2 from the germline V gene are MNHNY and SVGAGI (reference sequence). The V end was cut by 0 bases, the J end by 7 bases, with 11 bases between. The CDR3 loop spans 14 amino acids. CDR3 nucleotide sequence: TGTGCCAGCAGTTACTCGGCAGGGGATCATACGCAGTATTTT. Translated, it gives CASSYSAGDHTQYF.

The V gene is TRBV4-1, the J gene TRBJ1-6; 8 bases match TRBD1. V was clipped by 0 bases and J by 8 bases; unmatched bases: 9. CDR1 is MGHRA, CDR2 YSYEKL, per germline. The CDR3 sequence is 17 residues long. For the CDR3, the DNA is TGCGCCAGCAGCCAAGATAGGAGACAGGGGATTGATTCACCCCTCCACTTT. This sequence encodes CASSQDRRQGIDSPLHF.

This clonotype was seen once. The chain's CDR3 is CASSQESLAAYNEQFF. CDR3 bases: TGCGCCAGCAGCCAAGAGTCACTAGCGGCATACAATGAGCAGTTCTTC. This chain uses TRBV4-1 with TRBJ2-1; 8 nucleotides line up with TRBD2. The CDR3 has 16 amino acids. The junction had 5 bases not matched to a gene; V was cut back by 0 bases and J by 4 bases. Germline V gene data show CDR1 as MGHRA and CDR2 as YSYEKL.